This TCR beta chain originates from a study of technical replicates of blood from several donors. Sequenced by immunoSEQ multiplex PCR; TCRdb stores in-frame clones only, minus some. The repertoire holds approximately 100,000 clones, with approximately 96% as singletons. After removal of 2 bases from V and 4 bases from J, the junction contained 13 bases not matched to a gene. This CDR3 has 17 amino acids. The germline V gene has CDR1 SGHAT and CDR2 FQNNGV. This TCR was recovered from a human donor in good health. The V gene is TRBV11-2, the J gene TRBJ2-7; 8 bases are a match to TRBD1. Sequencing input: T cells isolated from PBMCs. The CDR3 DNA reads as TGTGCCAGCAGCTTAACCCGGGACAGGTACTCCGTATACGAGCAGTACTTC. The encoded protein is CASSLTRDRYSVYEQYF.